The next 2 T cell receptor beta chains were all read from a single sample in a study of blood T cell repertoires in COVID-19 (dated by TCRdb to 2020 to 2021). The library was generated by the immunoSEQ multiplex PCR assay. Entries here come from immuneACCESS through TCRdb and include only in-frame sequences with V and J called. Some clones fail to appear in such tables; in the studies checked, an unresolved V gene covers under half of the shortfall, and the cause of the remainder is unknown. In all, the sample holds around 620,000 clones, and just under 90% of those were seen once. Under 0.3% of the sample is held by the ten biggest clonotypes. The sequenced sample was peripheral blood. The receptor source for this set is a woman aged 18 to 35 with acute or convalescent COVID-19.

This clone was detected a few times. V gene TRBV15 combines with J gene TRBJ1-6; D gene ambiguous. The CDR3 contains 13 residues. Trimming cost V 11 bases and J 6 bases, with 14 bases left between them. Germline CDR1 and CDR2: LNHNV and YYDKDF (reference sequence). CDR3 residues: CAGRRDFNSPLHF. As DNA, the CDR3 is TGTGCCGGAAGGAGGGATTTTAATTCACCCCTCCACTTT.

V and J are TRBV6-5 and TRBJ2-7, with 7 bases lining up with TRBD2. With 5 bases clipped from V and 6 bases from J, the junction kept 7 bases outside the gene matches. Germline V gives CDR1 MNHEY, CDR2 SVGAGI. This CDR3 region has 13 residues. CDR3 residues: CASSRREGAEQYF. In DNA, the CDR3 is TGTGCCAGCAGTCGGAGGGAGGGAGCCGAGCAGTACTTC.